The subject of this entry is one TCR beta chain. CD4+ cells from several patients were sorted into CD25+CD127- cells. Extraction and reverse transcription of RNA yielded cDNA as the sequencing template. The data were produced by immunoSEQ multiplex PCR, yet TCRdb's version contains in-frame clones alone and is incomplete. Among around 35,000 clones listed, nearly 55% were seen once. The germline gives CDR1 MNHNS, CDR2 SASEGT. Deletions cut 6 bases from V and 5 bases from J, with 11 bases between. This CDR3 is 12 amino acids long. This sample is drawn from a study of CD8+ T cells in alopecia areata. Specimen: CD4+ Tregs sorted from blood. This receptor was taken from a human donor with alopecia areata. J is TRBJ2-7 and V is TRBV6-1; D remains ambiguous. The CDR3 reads CASSVYPDEQYF. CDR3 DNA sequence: TGTGCCAGCAGCGTATATCCGGACGAGCAGTACTTC.